This T cell receptor (beta chain) was sequenced during a study of shared clonotypes between healthy human individuals. This clone has only a few counts. Generated by immunoSEQ multiplex PCR, the TCRdb table keeps only in-frame clones and is missing some. Of about 1 million clones listed, around 76% are singletons. The sample taken for sequencing was memory CD4+ T cells sorted from blood. Subset here: CD45RA-negative fraction. The sequence was collected from a young man in good health.

CDR3 sequence: CASSIVWGSNQPQHF. In DNA, the CDR3 is TGTGCCAGTAGTATCGTCTGGGGTAGCAATCAGCCCCAGCATTTT. The chain links TRBV19 to TRBJ1-5; D gene unclear. Germline V gene data show CDR1 as LNHDA and CDR2 as SQIVND (reference sequence). The CDR3 is 15 amino acids. Trimming cost V 3 bases and J 0 bases, with 9 bases left between them.